Below, 11 T cell receptor beta chains from the same sample are listed, as sequenced in a study of cytotoxic CD8 clonotypes in ibrutinib-treated CLL. Data came from immunoSEQ multiplex PCR; TCRdb stores just in-frame clones and leaves some out. This sample yields 150,000 to 200,000 clones, of which roughly 88% are seen a single time; 3% belongs to the top ten. The sequences come from PBMCs, collected at disease progression, from a patient treated with ibrutinib. The receptors were gathered from a human donor with chronic lymphocytic leukemia.

The chain couples TRBV28 to TRBJ2-7; D may be TRBD2 (6 bases). Germline values: CDR1 MDHEN, CDR2 SYDVKM. The V and J ends lost 8 bases and 4 bases respectively, with 21 bases between them. The CDR3 is 15 amino acids. The CDR3 is CASFGGSPGSYEQYF. CDR3 sequence (DNA): TGTGCCAGCTTCGGAGGGTCTCCCGGTTCTTACGAGCAGTACTTC.

V and J are TRBV29-1 and TRBJ1-1; D is uncertain. Trimming took 5 bases from V and 4 from J, leaving 11 bases between them. The germline CDR1 and CDR2 sequences are SQVTM and ANQGSEA. This CDR3 contains 12 residues. The CDR3 is CSVWVGSTEAFF. In DNA, the CDR3 is TGCAGCGTTTGGGTCGGTAGCACTGAAGCTTTCTTT.

Here the CDR3 reads CASSQEAGEQYF. In DNA, the CDR3 is TGCGCCAGCAGCCAAGAGGCGGGTGAGCAGTACTTC. This sequence joins TRBV4-1 and TRBJ2-7, with D perhaps matching TRBD2 (5 bases). The CDR3 runs 12 residues. With 0 bases removed from V and 7 bases from J, the gap between germline ends came to 7 bases. Germline V gene lookup returns CDR1 MGHRA and CDR2 YSYEKL.

V gene TRBV6-1 combines with J gene TRBJ2-1; 14 bases match TRBD2. This CDR3 comprises 18 residues. Looked up from germline, CDR1 is MNHNS and CDR2 is SASEGT. Trimming at V came to 4 bases and at J to 6 bases, leaving 11 bases not matched to a gene. The CDR3 loop is CASSVGTSGSLNLNEQFF. In DNA form, the CDR3 reads TGTGCCAGCAGTGTGGGGACTAGCGGGAGTTTAAACCTCAATGAGCAGTTCTTC.

The chain joins TRBV7-8 to TRBJ1-5, with unresolved D. The length of the CDR3 is 17 residues. CDR1 is SGHVS, CDR2 FQNEAQ, per germline. V lost 5 bases, J lost 4 bases, and 21 bases lay in between. The DNA of the CDR3 is TGTGCCAGCAGCCCCCGACCCGCCCAATCCTTAAATCAGCCCCAGCATTTT. It specifies CASSPRPAQSLNQPQHF.

The chain employs TRBV5-1 and TRBJ1-3; maybe TRBD1 (6 bases). The V end lost 0 bases, the J end lost 4 bases, and 11 bases lay between the germline ends. The CDR3 is made up of 15 amino acids. The germline CDR1 and CDR2 sequences are SGHRS and YFSETQ. DNA for the CDR3: TGCGCCAGCAGCTTGGGTCCAGGGGCGGGAAACACCATATATTTT. Its protein product is CASSLGPGAGNTIYF.

The count of this clone is one. The chain recombines TRBV6-1 with TRBJ1-3; no definite D call. CDR1 MNHNS and CDR2 SASEGT come from the germline V gene. The V end lost 3 bases, the J end lost 2 bases, and 5 bases lay between the germline ends. The CDR3 consists of 13 residues. This chain's CDR3 is CASSDMAGNTIYF. As DNA, the CDR3 is TGTGCCAGCAGTGATATGGCTGGAAACACCATATATTTT.

V usage is TRBV29-1 and J usage is TRBJ2-1; D uncertain. V was cut by 6 bases and J by 6 bases, with 15 bases left in between. The germline CDR1 and CDR2 sequences are SQVTM and ANQGSEA. This CDR3 has 13 amino acids. CDR3 protein: CSVETSSGNEQFF. The CDR3 coding sequence is TGCAGCGTAGAGACCTCCTCGGGCAATGAGCAGTTCTTC.

The rearrangement links TRBV30 to TRBJ2-7, with no clear D. The CDR3 runs 14 residues. Germline loops: CDR1 GTSNPN, CDR2 SVGIG (reference sequence). Deletions cut 2 bases from V and 2 bases from J, with 13 bases between. CDR3 amino acids: CAWSYLGFAYEQYF. The CDR3 DNA follows: TGTGCCTGGAGTTACTTAGGGTTCGCCTACGAGCAGTACTTC.

The chain links TRBV7-8 to TRBJ1-4; D unresolved. The CDR3 runs 14 residues. The V gene's germline CDR1 is SGHVS and CDR2 FQNEAQ. Trimming shortened V by 7 bases and J by 4 bases, and 13 bases separated the two germline ends. The CDR3 loop reads CASNTPGRNEKLFF. Written as DNA, the CDR3 is TGTGCCAGCAACACACCAGGACGTAATGAAAAACTGTTTTTT.

The rearrangement joins TRBV19 to TRBJ2-6; 10 bases agree with TRBD1. Germline CDR1 reads LNHDA; CDR2 reads SQIVND (reference sequence). The CDR3 is made up of 16 amino acids. J was trimmed by 2 bases and V by 4 bases; bases with no gene match: 2. CDR3 nucleotides: TGTGCCAGTAGTAGACAGGGGGCTGCTGGGGCCAACGTCCTGACTTTC. It yields the protein CASSRQGAAGANVLTF.